The T cell receptor (beta chain) under discussion was sequenced for a study of T cell responses to AZD1222 COVID-19 vaccine. Study outcomes and limitations: Every sample of the repertoires postdated the peak T cell response. Regions 160-218 and 743-854 held dominance among vaccine-associated CD4 TCRs, which spanned spike.

Method: immunoSEQ multiplex PCR; TCRdb's copy keeps in-frame clones and lacks some. The sample consists of 100,000 to 150,000 clones, approximately 90% of them appearing once. In regard to this clone: What it recognizes is unknown.

The sequencing used peripheral blood, collected 28 days after the second AZD1222 dose. The clonotype comes from an adult who received the AZD1222 COVID-19 vaccine.

The CDR3 reads CASRLGGSSADTQYF. CDR3 sequence (DNA): TGTGCCAGCAGATTGGGGGGAAGTAGCGCAGATACGCAGTATTTT. The V gene is TRBV28, the J gene TRBJ2-3, with a possible D match to TRBD2 (6 bases). Germline V gene sequence: CDR1 MDHEN, CDR2 SYDVKM. This CDR3 spans 15 amino acids. Between the trimmed V and J ends, which lost 6 bases and 4 bases, there was a span of 17 bases.